These T cell receptor beta chains were read from a single sample in a study of T cells after yellow fever vaccination. TCRdb re-derived calls from the 5' RACE reads in MiXCR, one entry per CDR3 protein. Altogether 250,000 to 400,000 distinct CDR3 sequences are present, approximately 4% being singletons, with the ten largest covering around 24%. Specimen: PBMCs, collected 5 days after the yellow fever booster vaccination. The receptors were sampled from a man younger than 30 who received the YFV17D yellow fever vaccine. Each CDR3 is given with its conserved first and last residue. D genes are given only for firm matches. Not every row has a clone size; where given, it reads once, few, many or a size class.

CASSFQPYNSPLHF	TGTGCCAGCAGTTTTCAACCCTATAATTCACCCCTCCACTTT	14	few	NA	TRBV27	TRBJ1-6
CASTASGTHTGELFF	TGTGCCAGCACCGCTAGCGGGACTCACACCGGGGAGCTGTTTTTT	15	few	TRBD2	TRBV5-5	TRBJ2-2
CASSDPGYYGYTF	TGTGCCAGCAGTGACCCGGGCTACTATGGCTACACCTTC	13	few	NA	TRBV6-2/TRBV6-3	TRBJ1-2
CASSYAGLGGYTF	TGTGCCAGCAGTTACGCAGGGTTAGGAGGCTACACCTTC	13	NA	NA	TRBV6-5	TRBJ1-2
CASTNLGETQYF	TGTGCCAGCACTAATCTCGGGGAGACCCAGTACTTC	12	NA	NA	TRBV12-3/TRBV12-4	TRBJ2-5
CASSGKTPNTEAFF	TGCGCCAGCAGCGGTAAGACACCTAACACTGAAGCTTTCTTT	14	few	NA	TRBV5-1	TRBJ1-1
CASSPGQGNTIYF	TGTGCCAGCAGCCCGGGACAGGGAAACACCATATATTTT	13	many	TRBD1	TRBV3-1	TRBJ1-3
CASRFWGGSTEAFF	TGTGCCAGCAGATTTTGGGGAGGGAGCACTGAAGCTTTCTTT	14	NA	NA	TRBV11-2	TRBJ1-1
CASSLKGGAPYEQYF	TGTGCCAGCAGCTTGAAAGGCGGGGCCCCCTACGAGCAGTACTTC	15	many	NA	TRBV5-4	TRBJ2-7
CASIYQETQYF	TGTGCCAGCATTTATCAAGAGACCCAGTACTTC	11	few	NA	TRBV2	TRBJ2-5
CSVEDRASGYNNEQFF	TGCAGCGTTGAAGATCGGGCTAGCGGGTATAACAATGAGCAGTTCTTC	16	few	TRBD2	TRBV29-1	TRBJ2-1
CASSRPGGEQFF	TGTGCCAGCAGCAGACCCGGGGGTGAGCAGTTCTTC	12	many	NA	TRBV7-3	TRBJ2-1
CASSQIWGPGELFF	TGTGCCAGCAGCCAAATCTGGGGGCCCGGGGAGCTGTTTTTT	14	few	NA	TRBV3-1	TRBJ2-2
CASSRTAIRTEAFF	TGTGCCAGCAGTCGGACAGCGATTAGAACTGAAGCTTTCTTT	14	few	NA	TRBV6-2/TRBV6-3	TRBJ1-1
CASSPAGHRYEQYF	TGTGCCAGCTCACCAGCGGGACACCGCTACGAGCAGTACTTC	14	NA	NA	TRBV18	TRBJ2-7
CSAASTSSYEQYF	TGCAGTGCTGCGAGCACAAGCTCCTACGAGCAGTACTTC	13	many	NA	TRBV20-1	TRBJ2-7
CASSLYRAYNEQFF	TGCGCCAGCAGCCTATATCGGGCCTACAATGAGCAGTTCTTC	14	many	NA	TRBV10-1	TRBJ2-1
CASSYLGAEAFF	TGCGCCAGCAGCTACCTAGGGGCTGAAGCTTTCTTT	12	few	NA	TRBV5-1	TRBJ1-1
CASSPSGGVKNTEAFF	TGTGCCAGCAGTCCGTCGGGGGGGGTTAAGAACACTGAAGCTTTCTTT	16	NA	NA	TRBV27	TRBJ1-1
CASSLVVLDRVGSFYEQFF	TGTGCCAGCAGCTTAGTAGTATTGGACAGGGTCGGGTCTTTCTATGAGCAGTTCTTC	19	many	TRBD1	TRBV11-2	TRBJ2-1
CASSFRVNTEAFF	TGCGCCAGCAGCTTCCGGGTCAACACTGAAGCTTTCTTT	13	many	NA	TRBV5-1	TRBJ1-1
CASSLSTRQGTDTQYF	TGCGCCAGCAGCTTGAGTACGAGACAGGGGACAGATACGCAGTATTTT	16	NA	TRBD1	TRBV5-1	TRBJ2-3
CASSAKQGAIYNSPLHF	TGTGCCAGCAGTGCTAAGCAGGGGGCGATCTATAATTCACCCCTCCACTTT	17	few	TRBD1	TRBV6-5	TRBJ1-6
CASSFPPSGVGGEQFF	TGTGCCAGCAGTTTTCCCCCTAGCGGAGTGGGCGGTGAGCAGTTCTTC	16	many	TRBD2	TRBV12-3/TRBV12-4	TRBJ2-1
CSARWVEKLFF	TGCAGTGCTAGATGGGTCGAAAAACTGTTTTTT	11	few	NA	TRBV20-1	TRBJ1-4
CSHSGDNEKLFF	TGCAGCCACTCAGGAGATAATGAAAAACTGTTTTTT	12	many	NA	TRBV29-1	TRBJ1-4
CASSETGGTYNSPLHF	TGCGCCAGCAGCGAAACAGGGGGAACCTATAATTCACCCCTCCACTTT	16	NA	TRBD1	TRBV5-1	TRBJ1-6
CASSGAVSSTDTQYF	TGCGCCAGCAGCGGCGCAGTTTCTAGCACAGATACGCAGTATTTT	15	NA	NA	TRBV5-1	TRBJ2-3
CSVEGRTDTQYF	TGCAGCGTGGAGGGACGGACAGATACGCAGTATTTT	12	many	NA	TRBV29-1	TRBJ2-3
CASSQYRGGDSPLHF	TGTGCCAGCAGCCAATACAGGGGCGGAGATTCACCCCTCCACTTT	15	few	TRBD1	TRBV14	TRBJ1-6
CASSQGGGTDTQYF	TGTGCCAGCAGCCAAGGGGGGGGCACAGATACGCAGTATTTT	14	NA	NA	TRBV3-1	TRBJ2-3
CSAYLWTSGETQYF	TGCAGTGCTTACCTGTGGACTAGCGGCGAGACCCAGTACTTC	14	NA	TRBD2	TRBV20-1	TRBJ2-5
CASSLPLGPGRTQHF	TGTGCCAGCAGCTTGCCACTGGGACCGGGGAGGACCCAGCATTTT	15	few	NA	TRBV7-2	TRBJ1-5
CATQPTVGGEQFF	TGTGCCACGCAACCGACAGTGGGGGGTGAGCAGTTCTTC	13	NA	NA	TRBV6-4	TRBJ2-1
CASTIADNTEAFF	TGTGCCAGCACCATAGCAGATAACACTGAAGCTTTCTTT	13	few	NA	TRBV6-6	TRBJ1-1
CSVPRPLGTGRSTDTQYF	TGCAGTGTTCCTCGACCTCTCGGGACAGGCCGAAGCACAGATACGCAGTATTTT	18	few	TRBD1	TRBV20-1	TRBJ2-3
CASSPPTSGGANEQFF	TGCGCCAGCAGCCCACCGACTAGCGGGGGGGCGAATGAGCAGTTCTTC	16	NA	TRBD2	TRBV5-1	TRBJ2-1
CATQDRVGNQPQHF	TGTGCCACCCAGGACAGGGTAGGCAATCAGCCCCAGCATTTT	14	NA	TRBD1	TRBV15	TRBJ1-5
CASSSGLGAKDTEAFF	TGTGCCAGCAGTTCGGGATTAGGGGCCAAAGACACTGAAGCTTTCTTT	16	few	NA	TRBV12-3/TRBV12-4	TRBJ1-1
CASSQGWAYNSPLHF	TGCGCCAGCAGCCAAGGCTGGGCCTATAATTCACCCCTCCACTTT	15	NA	NA	TRBV4-3	TRBJ1-6
CASSLGVVETQYF	TGTGCCAGCAGCTTGGGGGTAGTGGAGACCCAGTACTTC	13	NA	NA	TRBV5-6	TRBJ2-5
CASSLLMGQPQHF	TGTGCCAGCAGTTTATTGATGGGGCAGCCCCAGCATTTT	13	NA	NA	TRBV27	TRBJ1-5
CASSLGTGVDQYF	TGCGCCAGCAGCTTGGGGACAGGGGTGGACCAGTACTTC	13	few	TRBD1	TRBV5-1	TRBJ2-5
CASSLPFGEKFF	TGTGCCAGCAGCTTGCCGTTCGGGGAGAAGTTCTTC	12	few	NA	TRBV5-6	TRBJ2-1
CASSRAPARRGNTDTQYF	TGCGCCAGCAGCCGGGCACCCGCTCGTCGGGGGAACACAGATACGCAGTATTTT	18	many	NA	TRBV5-1	TRBJ2-3
CASSERDRSSYEQYF	TGTGCCAGCAGCGAACGGGACAGGTCCTCCTACGAGCAGTACTTC	15	many	TRBD1	TRBV7-2	TRBJ2-7
CASSLAGTGNEKLFF	TGCGCCAGCAGCTTGGCCGGCACAGGGAACGAAAAACTGTTTTTT	15	few	NA	TRBV5-1	TRBJ1-4